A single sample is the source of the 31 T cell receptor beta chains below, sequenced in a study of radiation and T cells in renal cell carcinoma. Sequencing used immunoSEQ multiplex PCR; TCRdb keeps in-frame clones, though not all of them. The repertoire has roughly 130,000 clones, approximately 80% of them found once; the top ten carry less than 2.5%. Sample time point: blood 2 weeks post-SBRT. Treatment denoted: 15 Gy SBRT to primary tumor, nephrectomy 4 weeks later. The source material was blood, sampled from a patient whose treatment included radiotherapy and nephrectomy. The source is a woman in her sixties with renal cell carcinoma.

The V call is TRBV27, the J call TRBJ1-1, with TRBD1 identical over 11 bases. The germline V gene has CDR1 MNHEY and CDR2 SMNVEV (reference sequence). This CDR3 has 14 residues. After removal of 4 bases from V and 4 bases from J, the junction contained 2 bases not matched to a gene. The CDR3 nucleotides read TGTGCCAGCAGTTATGGACAGGGGGCCACTGAAGCTTTCTTT. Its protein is CASSYGQGATEAFF.

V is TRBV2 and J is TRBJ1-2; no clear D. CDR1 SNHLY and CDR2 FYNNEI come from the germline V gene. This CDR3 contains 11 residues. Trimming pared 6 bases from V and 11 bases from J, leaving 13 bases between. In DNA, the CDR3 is TGTGCCAGCAGGCGGAACAGCCTGTACACCTTC. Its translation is CASRRNSLYTF.

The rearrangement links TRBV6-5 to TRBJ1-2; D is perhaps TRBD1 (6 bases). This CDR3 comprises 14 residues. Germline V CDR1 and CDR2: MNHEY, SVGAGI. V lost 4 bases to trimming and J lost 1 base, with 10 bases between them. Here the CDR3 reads CASSFRGHNYGYTF. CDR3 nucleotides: TGTGCCAGCAGTTTCAGGGGCCATAACTATGGCTACACCTTC.

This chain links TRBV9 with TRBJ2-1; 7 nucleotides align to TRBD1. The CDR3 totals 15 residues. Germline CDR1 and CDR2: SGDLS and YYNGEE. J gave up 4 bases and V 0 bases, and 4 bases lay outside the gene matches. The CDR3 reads CASSVETGPYNEQFF. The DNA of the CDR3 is TGTGCCAGCAGCGTAGAGACAGGGCCTTACAATGAGCAGTTCTTC.

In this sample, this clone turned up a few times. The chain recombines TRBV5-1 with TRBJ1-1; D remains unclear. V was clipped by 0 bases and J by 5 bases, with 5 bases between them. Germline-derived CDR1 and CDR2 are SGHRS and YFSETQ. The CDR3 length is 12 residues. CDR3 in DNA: TGCGCCAGCAGCTTGGAAAGGACTGAAGCTTTCTTT. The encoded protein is CASSLERTEAFF.

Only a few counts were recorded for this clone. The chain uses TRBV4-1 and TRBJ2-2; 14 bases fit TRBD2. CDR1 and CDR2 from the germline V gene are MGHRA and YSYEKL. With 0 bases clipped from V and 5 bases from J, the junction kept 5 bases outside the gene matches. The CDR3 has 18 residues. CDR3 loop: CASSQDETSGGATGELFF. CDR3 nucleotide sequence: TGCGCCAGCAGCCAAGATGAGACTAGCGGGGGGGCGACCGGGGAGCTGTTTTTT.

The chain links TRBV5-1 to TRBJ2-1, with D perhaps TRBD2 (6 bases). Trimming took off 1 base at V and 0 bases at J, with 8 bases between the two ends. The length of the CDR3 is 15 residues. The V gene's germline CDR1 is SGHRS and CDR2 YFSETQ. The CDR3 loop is CASSLTGSSYNEQFF. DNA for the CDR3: TGCGCCAGCAGCTTGACCGGGAGCTCCTACAATGAGCAGTTCTTC.

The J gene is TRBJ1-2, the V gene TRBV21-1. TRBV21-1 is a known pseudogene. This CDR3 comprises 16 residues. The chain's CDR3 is CASSKDGDIHPYGYTF. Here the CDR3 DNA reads TGTGCCAGCAGCAAAGATGGAGACATACATCCTTATGGCTACACCTTC.

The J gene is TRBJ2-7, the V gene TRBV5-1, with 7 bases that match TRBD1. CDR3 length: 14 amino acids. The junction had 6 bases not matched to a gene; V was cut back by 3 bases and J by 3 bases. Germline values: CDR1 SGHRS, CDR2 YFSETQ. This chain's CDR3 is CASSSAGQVYEQYF. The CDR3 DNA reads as TGCGCCAGCAGCTCCGCCGGACAGGTCTACGAGCAGTACTTC.

CDR3 sequence (DNA): TGCGCCAGCAGCTTTAACAGTTACGAGCAGTACTTC. Amino acids: CASSFNSYEQYF. The genes are TRBV5-1 and TRBJ2-7, with D unresolved. This CDR3 has 12 residues. The ends were cut back, 2 bases at V and 4 bases at J, with 7 bases in the middle. Germline V lookup: CDR1 SGHRS, CDR2 YFSETQ.

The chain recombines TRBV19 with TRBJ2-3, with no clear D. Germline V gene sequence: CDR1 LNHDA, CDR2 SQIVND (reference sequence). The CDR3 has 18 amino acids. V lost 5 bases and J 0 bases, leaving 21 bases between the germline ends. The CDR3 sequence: CASSSLSPVYASTDTQYF. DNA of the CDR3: TGTGCCAGTAGTTCGTTGAGTCCCGTTTATGCTAGCACAGATACGCAGTATTTT. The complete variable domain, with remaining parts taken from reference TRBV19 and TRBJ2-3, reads DGGITQSPKYLFRKEGQNVTLSCEQNLNHDAMYWYRQDPGQGLRLIYYSQIVNDFQKGDIAEGYSVSREKKESFPLTVTSAQKNPTAFYLCASSSLSPVYASTDTQYFGPGTRLTVL.

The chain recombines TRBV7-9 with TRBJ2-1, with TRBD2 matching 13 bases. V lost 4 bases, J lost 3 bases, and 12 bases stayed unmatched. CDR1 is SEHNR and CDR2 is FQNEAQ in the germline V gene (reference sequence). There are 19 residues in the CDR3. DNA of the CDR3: TGTGCCAGCAGCTCTTCCGGGACTAGCGGGGCCTCATTCTACAATGAGCAGTTCTTC. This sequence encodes CASSSSGTSGASFYNEQFF.

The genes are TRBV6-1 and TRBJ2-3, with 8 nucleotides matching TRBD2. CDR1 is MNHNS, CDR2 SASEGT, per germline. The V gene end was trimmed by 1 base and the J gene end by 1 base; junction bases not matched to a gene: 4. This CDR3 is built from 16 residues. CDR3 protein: CASSEERGLGTDTQYF. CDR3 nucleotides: TGTGCCAGCAGTGAAGAGCGGGGGTTGGGCACAGATACGCAGTATTTT.

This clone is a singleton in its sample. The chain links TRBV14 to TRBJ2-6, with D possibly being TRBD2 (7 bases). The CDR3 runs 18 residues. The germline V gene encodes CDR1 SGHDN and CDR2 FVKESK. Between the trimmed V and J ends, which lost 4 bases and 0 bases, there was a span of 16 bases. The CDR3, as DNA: TGTGCCAGCAGCCCCCTGAGGGGGGGCGACTCTGGGGCCAACGTCCTGACTTTC. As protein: CASSPLRGGDSGANVLTF.

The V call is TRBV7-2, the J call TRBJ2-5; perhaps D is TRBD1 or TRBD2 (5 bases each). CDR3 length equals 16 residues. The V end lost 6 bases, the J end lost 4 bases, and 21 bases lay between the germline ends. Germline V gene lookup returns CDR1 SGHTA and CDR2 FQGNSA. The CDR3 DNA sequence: TGTGCCAGCAGTCCAGGGTCGGGGCCAGAGGGAGAGACCCAGTACTTC. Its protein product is CASSPGSGPEGETQYF.

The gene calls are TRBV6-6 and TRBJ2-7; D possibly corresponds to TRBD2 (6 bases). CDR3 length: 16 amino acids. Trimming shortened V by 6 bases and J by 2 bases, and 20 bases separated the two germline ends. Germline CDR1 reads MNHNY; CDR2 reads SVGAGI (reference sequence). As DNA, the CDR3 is TGTGCCAGCAGCTCCTCAGGGCGGGGTCATACCTACGAGCAGTACTTC. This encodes CASSSSGRGHTYEQYF.

The CDR3, as DNA: TGTGCCAGCAGCTTTGGGCTAGCGGTCCGTCCGGGCACAGATACGCAGTATTTT. It translates to CASSFGLAVRPGTDTQYF. The chain uses TRBV7-9 and TRBJ2-3; 7 bases map to TRBD2. V dropped 3 bases and J dropped 1; count of bases not matched to a gene: 13. From germline, CDR1 is SEHNR and CDR2 FQNEAQ (reference sequence). This CDR3 spans 18 amino acids.

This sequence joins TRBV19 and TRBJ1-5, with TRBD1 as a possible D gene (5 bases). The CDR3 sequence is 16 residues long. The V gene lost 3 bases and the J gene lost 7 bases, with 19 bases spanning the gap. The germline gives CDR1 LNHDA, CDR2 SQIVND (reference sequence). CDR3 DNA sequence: TGTGCCAGTAGTATTGTAGGCAGGGAGGCGGGACAGCCCCAGCATTTT. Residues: CASSIVGREAGQPQHF.

Here the CDR3 reads CASSEQGIVETQYF. The CDR3 bases are TGTGCCAGCAGCGAACAGGGGATTGTGGAGACCCAGTACTTC. This chain links TRBV2 with TRBJ2-5; 7 nucleotides agree with TRBD1. Trimming at V came to 6 bases and at J to 5 bases, leaving 9 bases not matched to a gene. CDR3 length: 14 amino acids. Germline V gives CDR1 SNHLY, CDR2 FYNNEI.

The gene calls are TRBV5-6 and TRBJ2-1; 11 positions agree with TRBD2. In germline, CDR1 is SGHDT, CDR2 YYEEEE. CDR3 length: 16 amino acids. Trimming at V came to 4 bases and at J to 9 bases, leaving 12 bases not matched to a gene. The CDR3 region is CASSKGLGLAGGEQFF. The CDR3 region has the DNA TGTGCCAGCAGCAAAGGGTTGGGGCTAGCGGGGGGTGAGCAGTTCTTC. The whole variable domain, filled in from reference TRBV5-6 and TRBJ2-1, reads DAGVTQSPTHLIKTRGQQVTLRCSPKSGHDTVSWYQQALGQGPQFIFQYYEEEERQRGNFPDRFSGHQFPNYSSELNVNALLLGDSALYLCASSKGLGLAGGEQFFGPGTRLTVL.

CDR3 nucleotides: TGTGCCAGCAGTTCGGACCTTGAGCAGTTCTTC. Encoded protein: CASSSDLEQFF. The chain employs TRBV6-6 and TRBJ2-1; no clear D. This CDR3 comprises 11 residues. Trimming shortened V by 4 bases and J by 9 bases, and 7 bases separated the two germline ends. In germline, CDR1 is MNHNY, CDR2 SVGAGI (reference sequence).

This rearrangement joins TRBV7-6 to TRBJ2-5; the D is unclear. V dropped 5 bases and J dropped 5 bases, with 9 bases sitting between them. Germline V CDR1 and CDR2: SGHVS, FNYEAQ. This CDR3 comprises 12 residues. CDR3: CASSRMRETQYF. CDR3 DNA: TGTGCCAGCAGCCGCATGAGGGAGACCCAGTACTTC. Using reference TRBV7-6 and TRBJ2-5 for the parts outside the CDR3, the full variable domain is GAGVSQSPRYKVTKRGQDVALRCDPISGHVSLYWYRQALGQGPEFLTYFNYEAQQDKSGLPNDRFSAERPEGSISTLTIQRTEQRDSAMYRCASSRMRETQYFGPGTRLLVL.

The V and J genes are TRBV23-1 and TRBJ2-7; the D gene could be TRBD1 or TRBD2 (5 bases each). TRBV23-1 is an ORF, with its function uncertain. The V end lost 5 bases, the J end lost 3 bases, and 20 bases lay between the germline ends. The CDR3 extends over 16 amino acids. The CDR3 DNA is TGCGCCAGCAGTTCCGTCGGGGACCTCGGGGACTACGAGCAGTACTTC. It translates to CASSSVGDLGDYEQYF.

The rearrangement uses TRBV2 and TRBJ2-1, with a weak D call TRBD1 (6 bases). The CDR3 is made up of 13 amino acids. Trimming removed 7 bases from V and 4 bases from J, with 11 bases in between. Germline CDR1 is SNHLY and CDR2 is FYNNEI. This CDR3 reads CASTPDRYNEQFF. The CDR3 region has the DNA TGTGCCAGCACCCCGGACAGATACAATGAGCAGTTCTTC.

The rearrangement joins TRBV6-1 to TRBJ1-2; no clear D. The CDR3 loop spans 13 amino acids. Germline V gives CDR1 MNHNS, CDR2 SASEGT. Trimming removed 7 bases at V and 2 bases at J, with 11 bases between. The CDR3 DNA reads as TGTGCCAGCATTTGGACGGAAAACTATGGCTACACCTTC. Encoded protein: CASIWTENYGYTF.

CDR3 nucleotides: TGTGCCAGCAGCCAATCGGCCCTGAATTACGAGCAGTACTTC. Its protein is CASSQSALNYEQYF. This chain connects TRBV16 to TRBJ2-7; no clear D. The CDR3 extends over 14 amino acids. V was shortened by 0 bases and J by 4 bases, with 10 bases between the two germline ends. From germline, CDR1 is KGHSY and CDR2 FQNENV.

The CDR3 reads CASSLDRSREKLFF. The DNA of the CDR3 is TGCGCCAGCAGCTTGGACAGGTCCAGGGAAAAACTGTTTTTT. The gene calls are TRBV10-1 and TRBJ1-4, with 7 bases that match TRBD1. With V trimmed by 6 bases and J by 8 bases, 9 bases remained unmatched. The CDR3 runs to 14 residues. Germline V lookup: CDR1 WNHNN, CDR2 SYGVQD (reference sequence).

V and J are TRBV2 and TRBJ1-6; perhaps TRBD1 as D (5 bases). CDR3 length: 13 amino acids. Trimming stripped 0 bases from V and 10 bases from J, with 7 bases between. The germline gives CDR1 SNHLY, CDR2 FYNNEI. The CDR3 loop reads CASSEATASPLHF. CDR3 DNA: TGTGCCAGCAGTGAAGCGACAGCATCACCCCTCCACTTT.

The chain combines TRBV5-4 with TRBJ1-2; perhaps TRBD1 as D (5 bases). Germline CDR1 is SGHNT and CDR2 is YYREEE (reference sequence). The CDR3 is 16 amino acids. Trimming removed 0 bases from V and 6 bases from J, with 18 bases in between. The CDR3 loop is CASSLAPVRGGDGYTF. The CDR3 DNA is TGTGCCAGCAGCTTGGCTCCGGTTAGGGGAGGTGATGGCTACACCTTC.

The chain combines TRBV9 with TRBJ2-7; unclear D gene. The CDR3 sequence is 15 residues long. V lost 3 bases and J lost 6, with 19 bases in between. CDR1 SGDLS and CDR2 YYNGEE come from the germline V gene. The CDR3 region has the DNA TGTGCCAGCAGCGCCCGGAGCTCTCCTTCGGGCGAGCAGTACTTC. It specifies CASSARSSPSGEQYF.

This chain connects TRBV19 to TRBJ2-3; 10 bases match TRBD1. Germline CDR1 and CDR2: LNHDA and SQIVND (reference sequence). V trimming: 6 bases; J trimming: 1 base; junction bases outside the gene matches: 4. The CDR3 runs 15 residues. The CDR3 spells CASRRGQGRTDTQYF. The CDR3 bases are TGTGCCAGTAGGAGGGGACAGGGGCGCACAGATACGCAGTATTTT.